This T cell receptor (beta chain) comes out of a study of blood T cell repertoires in COVID-19 (dated by TCRdb to the early 2020s). Some background on the complete study: Samples covering the acute and convalescent phases of COVID-19 were provided by collaborators in the United States, Italy and Spain. The material from the prospective study consisted of cDNA or gDNA derived from T cells, B-cell-depleted T cells, or PBMCs. Subjects who had been exposed to COVID-19, were actively infected with it, or had recovered from it provided the deeply sampled blood TCRbeta repertoires that made up the dataset. The repertoires were made available in a free public database intended to serve as a resource for research on the immune response to SARS-CoV-2. Samples were obtained from the ongoing ImmuneRACE study (first 160 participants) and from 950 to 1,500 subjects provided by 6 global collaborators. A de-identified subject ID, COVID-19 status, age in years and sex were almost always included in the sample metadata. Where available, HLA class I and class II types were taken from metadata supplied by the sample provider and were not determined by assay-based typing.

The CDR3 measures 14 amino acids from cysteine to phenylalanine. The DNA shown is the 42-base CDR3, in frame from base 1. V is reduced by 0 bases and J by 6 bases, leaving a spacing of 10 bases between them. The germline V gene encodes CDR1 SGHAT and CDR2 FQNNGV. TCRbeta CDR3 regions were amplified from genomic DNA using the immunoSEQ Assay, a bias-controlled multiplex PCR. Processing in the source paper ran as follows. The number of nucleated cells in each sample was estimated from the amplification of reference gene primers within the assay. To quantify the absolute abundance of each unique TCRbeta CDR3 rearrangement, sequence reads were collapsed and filtered. Productive Simpson clonality was computed per sample as the square root of Simpson's diversity index over productive rearrangements. TCRdb mirrors the immuneACCESS table, restricted to in-frame sequences. Some clones are absent from its copies; in checked studies, under half trace to an unresolved V gene, and the reason for the others is unknown. V and J calls and clone size are as listed in that table; D and trimming were resolved from the DNA. The sample records 280,000 or so clones, roughly 85% of which are singletons. About an eighth of the sample is held by the ten biggest clonotypes.

Study-level results and caveats: The quantity of clinical and demographic metadata differed by source and by participant and was supplied without curation.

As for this clone: Its antigen specificity is not known. The record has no base qualities; no much larger clone is one base away.

Each collaborating institution followed its own protocols to collect whole blood in K2EDTA tubes. For TCRbeta analysis, collaborator samples were shipped as frozen whole blood, as isolated PBMCs, or as DNA extracted from either sample type. This receptor was identified in a human donor in a cohort sampled during active COVID-19. The rearrangement joined TRBV11-2 to TRBJ2-3; the D gene is perhaps TRBD2, on 5 matching bases. Sequences were obtained from peripheral blood. This receptor has the CDR3 CASSLDPGSDTQYF. The bases are TGTGCCAGCAGCTTAGATCCGGGGTCGGATACGCAGTATTTT.